This T cell receptor (beta chain) was found in a study of human T cells and chemical hapten exposure. CDR1 is LNHDA and CDR2 is SQIVND in the germline V gene (reference sequence). V lost 7 bases, J lost 4 bases, and 19 bases lay in between. There are 15 residues in the CDR3. Noted time point: patch test 3, about 24 weeks after DPC sensitization. The treatment is: therapeutic diphenylcyclopropenone sensitization with weekly scalp DPC. Donors were 18 to 70-year-old alopecia patients suitable for DPC. Individual cDNA molecules received unique molecular identifiers in the library. TCRdb itself ran the RACE reads through MiXCR, one entry per CDR3 protein. The top ten hold 2.4% of the sample, which has about 120,000 distinct CDR3 sequences, 10% to 12% seen once. Notes on this clonotype: Antigen: not known.

Overall study results and limits: DPC sensitization produced no change in TCRs with frequency above 1 in 1000.

This sequence joins TRBV19 and TRBJ1-2, with D perhaps TRBD1 (5 bases). This sample comprised whole blood, obtained in connection with sensitization to the hapten diphenylcyclopropenone (DPC). This clonotype originated in a woman in her fifties or sixties with alopecia areata. Some clones in this sample may be carry-over from other donors' samples. CDR3 sequence (DNA): TGTGCCAGTATCCCGCGTCAGGGTAGAGGCTATGGCTACACCTTC. As protein: CASIPRQGRGYGYTF.